This is a list of T cell receptor beta chains from one sample in a study of T cell repertoires in cytomegalovirus infection. MiXCR, applied by TCRdb to the reads, yields one record per CDR3 protein. The repertoire holds some 900,000 distinct CDR3 sequences, with around a third as singletons. Antigens for these TCRs are unknown. Sequencing used cultured CD8+ T cells from PBMCs, obtained from culture after CMV antigen stimulation. These TCRs come from a human donor in good health (CMV status not recorded). Some clones in this sample may be carry-over from other donors' samples. The conserved cysteine and the conserved F or W are not part of the CDR3 here. Each record gives: V gene, J gene, CDR3 protein.

>TRBV5-1|TRBJ1-1
ASSSENLEAF
>TRBV7-6|TRBJ2-2
ASSLEGYTGELF
>TRBV12-3/TRBV12-4|TRBJ2-7
ASTRTGSWDEQY
>TRBV7-9|TRBJ1-5
ASSPTGIGRNQPQH
>TRBV24-1|TRBJ2-2
ATSGGDRVNTGELF
>TRBV7-2|TRBJ1-3
ASSNRDSSGNTIY
>TRBV7-8|TRBJ2-1
ASSLNFVAGVSYNEQF
>TRBV6-5|TRBJ2-3
ASSTMGTTDTQY
>TRBV6-5|TRBJ2-2
ASSHLAAEWNTGELF
>TRBV4-1|TRBJ1-2
ASSHVGGTSDGYT
>TRBV11-1|TRBJ1-5
ASSRQGGRDQPQH
>TRBV7-9|TRBJ1-1
ASSSAGIEAF
>TRBV7-8|TRBJ2-1
ASSLAPAGTYNEQF
>TRBV6-1|TRBJ2-7
ASSRDRGGYEQY
>TRBV19|TRBJ1-2
ASSRRVPRADHGYT
>TRBV6-5|TRBJ2-4
ASSYGAGRRNIQY
>TRBV5-4|TRBJ1-1
ASSSLGGEAF